Below, 20 T cell receptor beta chains from the same sample are listed, as sequenced in a study of response to subunit inactivated influenza vaccine. TCRdb reprocessed the RT-PCR reads with MiXCR, giving one entry per CDR3 protein. The sample records around 500,000 distinct CDR3 sequences, roughly 9.8% being singletons. Sequenced here: PBMCs from blood, sampled roughly 6 weeks after vaccination. These receptors all stem from a man aged 50 to 60 who received an inactivated influenza vaccine.

This clonotype was observed a few times. The chain recombines TRBV7-9 with TRBJ2-1, with 9 bases fitting TRBD2. Germline CDR1 SEHNR, CDR2 FQNEAQ (reference sequence). V shed 4 bases, J shed 8 bases, and the junction held 9 bases outside the gene matches. The CDR3 totals 15 residues. The CDR3 bases are TGTGCCAGCAGCTCAGGGGCGGGAGGGCCCTATGAGCAGTTCTTC. This gives the protein CASSSGAGGPYEQFF.

This clonotype was seen a few times. J is TRBJ2-3 and V is TRBV11-3; D gene uncertain. CDR3 size: 15 residues. The V gene lost 5 bases and the J gene lost 2 bases, with 14 bases spanning the gap. Germline CDR1 reads SGHNT; CDR2 reads YENEEA. CDR3 in amino acids: CASSQRPGATDTQYF. The CDR3 DNA follows: TGTGCCAGCAGCCAAAGGCCCGGCGCCACAGATACGCAGTATTTT.

This clonotype was detected only a few times. This chain uses TRBV7-2 with TRBJ2-3; D uncertain. V lost 5 bases and J 6 bases, leaving 9 bases between the germline ends. The germline CDR1 and CDR2 sequences are SGHTA and FQGNSA. This CDR3 has 12 amino acids. The CDR3 DNA is TGTGCCAGCAGCCAAGTGGTGGATACGCAGTATTTT. Residues: CASSQVVDTQYF.

In its sample, this clonotype was seen a few times. V usage is TRBV20-1 and J usage is TRBJ2-3, with TRBD1 matching 8 bases. The germline CDR1 and CDR2 sequences are DFQATT and SNEGSKA (reference sequence). J was trimmed by 5 bases and V by 4 bases; bases with no gene match: 5. This CDR3 is 13 amino acids long. Here the CDR3 reads CSAMTGVGDTQYF. CDR3 nucleotides: TGCAGTGCTATGACAGGGGTGGGAGATACGCAGTATTTT.

The chain employs TRBV7-2 and TRBJ2-1; either TRBD1 or TRBD2 may fit D (5 bases each). In germline, CDR1 is SGHTA, CDR2 FQGNSA. V was pared by 0 bases and J by 4 bases, with 13 bases between. The CDR3 is made up of 16 amino acids. CDR3 loop: CASSLAIGTGYNEQFF. The CDR3 region has the DNA TGTGCCAGCAGCTTAGCTATAGGGACGGGTTACAATGAGCAGTTCTTC.

This clonotype was observed many times. This chain joins TRBV5-1 and TRBJ2-5; tentative D call: TRBD2 (5 bases). Trimming removed 1 base at V and 5 bases at J, with 12 bases between. This CDR3 is 14 amino acids long. In germline, CDR1 is SGHRS, CDR2 YFSETQ. CDR3 sequence (DNA): TGCGCCAGCAGCTTGAGTCGGGGTGCGGAGACCCAGTACTTC. This gives the protein CASSLSRGAETQYF.

In this sample, this clonotype turned up many times. This rearrangement joins TRBV5-1 to TRBJ2-7; 7 nucleotides line up with TRBD2. Germline V gives CDR1 SGHRS, CDR2 YFSETQ. With V trimmed by 3 bases and J by 5 bases, 2 bases remained unmatched. This CDR3 comprises 12 residues. The DNA of the CDR3 is TGCGCCAGCAGCTCCGGACTAGACGAGCAGTACTTC. This translates into CASSSGLDEQYF.

This clonotype has a count of ten or more. The chain combines TRBV12-3 or TRBV12-4 with TRBJ1-1; no definite D call. CDR3 size: 15 residues. The germline V and J ends were trimmed by 6 bases and 6 bases, with 20 bases remaining between them. CDR3 in DNA: TGTGCCAGCAGAAAATATGGGTCTGGGGTGGCTGAAGCTTTCTTT. This translates into CASRKYGSGVAEAFF.

The V gene is TRBV5-1, the J gene TRBJ1-2; D is unclear. CDR1 is SGHRS and CDR2 is YFSETQ in the germline V gene. V was shortened by 0 bases and J by 7 bases, with 16 bases between the two germline ends. This CDR3 has 15 amino acids. The CDR3 here is CASSLGPGFGSGYTF. CDR3 in DNA: TGCGCCAGCAGCTTGGGTCCGGGGTTCGGCTCTGGCTACACCTTC.

This clonotype was detected only a few times. This rearrangement joins TRBV5-6 to TRBJ1-1; tentatively, D is TRBD1 (5 bases). Germline loops: CDR1 SGHDT, CDR2 YYEEEE. The germline V and J ends were trimmed by 0 bases and 1 base, with 13 bases remaining between them. This CDR3 is 16 amino acids long. As DNA, the CDR3 is TGTGCCAGCAGCTTGGGGGGGGTGGCTCGGAACACTGAAGCTTTCTTT. Translation gives CASSLGGVARNTEAFF.

This clonotype was seen only a few times. The CDR3 DNA sequence: TGTGCCAGCAGTTTTGTTGTCGAGGTTGGTGCGACCGGGGAGCTGTTTTTT. Encoded protein: CASSFVVEVGATGELFF. The J gene is TRBJ2-2, the V gene TRBV12-3 or TRBV12-4; the D is unclear. The germline V and J ends were trimmed by 3 bases and 5 bases, with 19 bases remaining between them. This CDR3 has 17 amino acids.

This clonotype was detected ten times or more. The chain links TRBV29-1 to TRBJ1-2; D ambiguous. CDR3 length equals 12 residues. CDR1 is SQVTM and CDR2 is ANQGSEA in the germline V gene. Between the trimmed V and J ends, which lost 7 bases and 4 bases, there was a span of 13 bases. CDR3: CSATPDGYGYTF. In DNA form, the CDR3 reads TGCAGCGCTACCCCTGATGGCTATGGCTACACCTTC.

This clonotype was counted many times. The chain couples TRBV7-2 to TRBJ2-1, with TRBD2 identical over 10 bases. With V trimmed by 5 bases and J by 15 bases, 7 bases remained unmatched. The germline V gene has CDR1 SGHTA and CDR2 FQGNSA. CDR3 length equals 12 residues. CDR3 in amino acids: CASSMSGGARFF. The CDR3 DNA reads as TGTGCCAGCAGCATGAGCGGGGGGGCTCGGTTCTTC.

This clonotype was observed at least ten times. The genes are TRBV7-2 and TRBJ2-7; D remains unclear. Germline CDR1 reads SGHTA; CDR2 reads FQGNSA. This CDR3 has 13 residues. V gave up 3 bases and J gave up 4 bases, with 10 bases separating them. The CDR3 spells CASSLGIYYEQYF. DNA of the CDR3: TGTGCCAGCAGCTTGGGCATCTATTACGAGCAGTACTTC.

The V and J genes are TRBV28 and TRBJ2-7; D call uncertain. The CDR3 has 15 residues. V was pared by 7 bases and J by 1 base, with 17 bases between. The V gene's germline CDR1 is MDHEN and CDR2 SYDVKM. CDR3 sequence reads: CASISLGNPSYEQYF. The CDR3 DNA is TGTGCCAGCATTTCCCTTGGCAACCCTTCCTACGAGCAGTACTTC.

This clonotype was seen more than once but under ten times. The rearrangement joins TRBV28 to TRBJ1-1, with TRBD1 as a possible D gene (5 bases). CDR3 length equals 13 residues. Trimming pared 6 bases from V and 3 bases from J, leaving 11 bases between. Germline assignment: CDR1 MDHEN and CDR2 SYDVKM. CDR3 amino acids: CASRRGVDTEAFF. The CDR3 DNA is TGTGCCAGCAGACGGGGGGTGGACACTGAAGCTTTCTTT.

This clonotype was detected a few times. J is TRBJ1-1 and V is TRBV5-1; the D gene is possibly TRBD1 (5 bases). Germline V lookup: CDR1 SGHRS, CDR2 YFSETQ. Trimming took 2 bases from V and 6 from J, leaving 11 bases between them. There are 13 residues in the CDR3. The CDR3, as DNA: TGCGCCAGCAGCTTTACAGGTTCTGCTGAAGCTTTCTTT. Translated, it gives CASSFTGSAEAFF.

This clonotype turned up a few times. The rearrangement joins TRBV28 to TRBJ1-1, with D possibly matching TRBD1 (6 bases). Germline CDR1 is MDHEN and CDR2 is SYDVKM. The CDR3 contains 15 residues. V was cut by 2 bases and J by 5 bases, with 15 bases left in between. The CDR3 nucleotides are TGTGCCAGCAGTTTAATAGCAGGGGCCGGAACTGAAGCTTTCTTT. It translates to CASSLIAGAGTEAFF.

This clonotype has more than one count but fewer than ten. The chain employs TRBV29-1 and TRBJ2-7; D is unclear. Germline CDR1 reads SQVTM; CDR2 reads ANQGSEA. The CDR3 runs 13 residues. Trimming took off 4 bases at V and 1 base at J, with 11 bases between the two ends. In nucleotides, the CDR3 is TGCAGCGTTGGGTTTGGTCCATCCTACGAGCAGTACTTC. Amino acids: CSVGFGPSYEQYF.

The sample holds many counts of this clonotype. V and J are TRBV10-3 and TRBJ2-3; 9 bases agree with TRBD1. The CDR3 has 13 residues. Germline values: CDR1 ENHRY, CDR2 SYGVKD. V gave up 8 bases and J gave up 2 bases; unmatched junction bases: 2. CDR3 nucleotides: TGTGCCATCCGGGACAGGGCCACAGATACGCAGTATTTT. It encodes CAIRDRATDTQYF.